Shown below are 10 T cell receptor beta chains from a single sample sequenced in a study of blood T cell repertoires in COVID-19. Here immunoSEQ multiplex PCR was the method, and the copy in TCRdb shows in-frame clones only, minus some. The profile covers roughly 120,000 clones, with about 90% appearing a single time and approximately 8% taken by the ten largest. The material sequenced was peripheral blood. These receptors were collected from a man between 65 and 85 years old who had recovered from COVID-19.

This clone occurred a few times. V usage is TRBV11-2 and J usage is TRBJ2-2; possible D gene TRBD2, 5 bases. The CDR3 loop spans 17 amino acids. Trimming removed 1 base at V and 1 base at J, with 13 bases between. CDR1 is SGHAT and CDR2 is FQNNGV in the germline V gene. The CDR3 DNA sequence: TGTGCCAGCAGCTTAGCGTCAGACTATCAGAACACCGGGGAGCTGTTTTTT. This translates into CASSLASDYQNTGELFF.

The chain recombines TRBV10-3 with TRBJ1-2; D is possibly TRBD1 (6 bases). V lost 6 bases to trimming and J lost 8 bases, with 19 bases between them. This CDR3 is built from 14 residues. Germline lookup yields CDR1 ENHRY and CDR2 SYGVKD. In DNA, the CDR3 is TGTGCCATCAGCCCAGGGGCCCAGGGACGGGGCTACACCTTC. Translation gives CAISPGAQGRGYTF.

V and J are TRBV27 and TRBJ2-3; 9 bases agree with TRBD2. Germline V CDR1 and CDR2: MNHEY, SMNVEV (reference sequence). CDR3 size: 15 residues. V dropped 5 bases and J dropped 6; count of bases not matched to a gene: 9. The CDR3 nucleotides read TGTGCCAGCAGTCGCCCCTCGCTAGCGGGGGATACGCAGTATTTT. Its protein is CASSRPSLAGDTQYF.

This clone was recorded only once. The CDR3 sequence: CASRTSIVNEQFF. CDR3 nucleotide sequence: TGTGCCAGTCGGACTAGCATTGTCAATGAGCAGTTCTTC. This chain links TRBV6-5 with TRBJ2-1, with 8 bases fitting TRBD2. Germline V gene data show CDR1 as MNHEY and CDR2 as SVGAGI. J gave up 6 bases and V 9 bases, and 7 bases lay outside the gene matches. This CDR3 region has 13 residues.

The DNA for the CDR3 is TGTGCCAGCTCACCCCGGACAGGGGGCAACTATGGCTACACCTTC. It codes for CASSPRTGGNYGYTF. The V gene is TRBV18, the J gene TRBJ1-2, with 11 positions matching TRBD1. The CDR3 runs to 15 residues. Trimming cost V 3 bases and J 2 bases; bases outside gene matches: 2. Germline V gene sequence: CDR1 KGHSH, CDR2 LQKENI.

The J gene is TRBJ2-3, the V gene TRBV7-3; D may be TRBD2 (6 bases). V lost 7 bases and J 5 bases, leaving 16 bases between the germline ends. Germline CDR1 is SGHTA and CDR2 is FQGTGA. The CDR3 runs 14 residues. Written as DNA, the CDR3 is TGTGCCAGCACCCAGCGGGCCCGACAAGATACGCAGTATTTT. Protein: CASTQRARQDTQYF.

This chain uses TRBV11-2 with TRBJ2-2; tentatively, D is TRBD1 (6 bases). V lost 6 bases and J 7 bases, leaving 15 bases between the germline ends. Germline V gene data show CDR1 as SGHAT and CDR2 as FQNNGV. The CDR3 runs to 14 residues. CDR3 in DNA: TGTGCCAGCAGGGCCACAGGGACGGTCGGGGAGCTGTTTTTT. Protein: CASRATGTVGELFF.

The V and J genes are TRBV14 and TRBJ1-2; D call uncertain. Trimming pared 2 bases from V and 5 bases from J, leaving 12 bases between. The CDR3 has 14 residues. Germline CDR1 and CDR2: SGHDN and FVKESK. For the CDR3, the DNA is TGTGCCAGCAGCCAACGACACCTGAGATATGGCTACACCTTC. The encoded protein is CASSQRHLRYGYTF.

The rearrangement uses TRBV5-1 and TRBJ1-2; D ambiguous. Germline V gene sequence: CDR1 SGHRS, CDR2 YFSETQ. V was clipped by 1 base and J by 6 bases, with 13 bases between them. CDR3 size: 14 residues. The chain's CDR3 is CASSLWGREDGYTF. The CDR3 DNA follows: TGCGCCAGCAGCTTGTGGGGTCGGGAAGATGGCTACACCTTC.

The chain joins TRBV2 to TRBJ2-7; tentatively, D is TRBD1 (5 bases). Germline V gives CDR1 SNHLY, CDR2 FYNNEI. Trimming took 4 bases from V and 7 from J, leaving 11 bases between them. The CDR3 sequence is 12 residues long. This CDR3 reads CASSVGVGEQYF. The DNA of the CDR3 is TGTGCCAGCAGTGTAGGGGTCGGGGAGCAGTACTTC.